The 8 T cell receptor beta chains in this list originate from one sample, sequenced in a study of cytomegalovirus exposure and HLA in healthy donors. Sequenced by immunoSEQ multiplex PCR; TCRdb stores in-frame clones only, minus some. The data show roughly 120,000 clones, 85% to 95% seen once. Sample: PBMCs. The receptors were gathered from a woman aged 18-29 years in good health and CMV-seronegative.

This clone came up once. This rearrangement joins TRBV10-3 to TRBJ2-5; D possibly corresponds to TRBD1 (5 bases). V dropped 6 bases and J dropped 0 bases, with 14 bases sitting between them. Germline CDR1 is ENHRY and CDR2 is SYGVKD. The CDR3 has 15 amino acids. The CDR3 DNA reads TGTGCCATCAGCGACAGCAGCGAGTACCAAGAGACCCAGTACTTC. Translating it yields CAISDSSEYQETQYF.

This chain links TRBV5-4 with TRBJ2-7, with D perhaps matching TRBD1 (6 bases). The CDR3 covers 12 residues. Trimming removed 5 bases from V and 5 bases from J, with 11 bases in between. CDR1 is SGHNT and CDR2 is YYREEE in the germline V gene (reference sequence). In nucleotides, the CDR3 is TGTGCCAGCAGTTTGCAGGGGAACGAGCAGTACTTC. Protein: CASSLQGNEQYF.

This chain joins TRBV7-2 and TRBJ1-2; D may be TRBD1 (6 bases). The V end was cut by 5 bases, the J end by 3 bases, with 13 bases between. Germline V lookup: CDR1 SGHTA, CDR2 FQGNSA. This CDR3 has 14 residues. In DNA form, the CDR3 reads TGTGCCAGCAGCCCAGGCAGGGGAGACTATGGCTACACCTTC. Translating gives CASSPGRGDYGYTF.

This clone occurred once. This sequence joins TRBV10-2 and TRBJ2-1; 7 positions match TRBD2. V lost 5 bases and J lost 5; bases outside the gene matches: 12. CDR1 and CDR2 from the germline V gene are WSHSY and SAAADI. CDR3 length: 16 residues. The CDR3 DNA sequence: TGCGCCAGCAGTTGGTATGGCGGGAGAGGGGACAATGAGCAGTTCTTC. It encodes CASSWYGGRGDNEQFF.

This chain links TRBV5-6 with TRBJ1-2; D is unresolved. With 0 bases removed from V and 2 bases from J, the gap between germline ends came to 11 bases. The CDR3 is 15 residues long. Germline assignment: CDR1 SGHDT and CDR2 YYEEEE. CDR3 nucleotide sequence: TGTGCCAGCAGCTTGGGGCCAGACACGAACTATGGCTACACCTTC. It yields the protein CASSLGPDTNYGYTF.

The rearrangement uses TRBV6-1 and TRBJ1-3; D gene ambiguous. The CDR3 has 13 amino acids. V gave up 9 bases and J gave up 9 bases, with 18 bases separating them. Germline-derived CDR1 and CDR2 are MNHNS and SASEGT. As DNA, the CDR3 is TGTGCCAGTGGACTTGACTGGTTGCGCACCATATATTTT. This gives the protein CASGLDWLRTIYF.

This chain links TRBV5-1 with TRBJ1-3, with 9 bases lining up with TRBD1. Germline-derived CDR1 and CDR2 are SGHRS and YFSETQ. After removal of 3 bases from V and 3 bases from J, the junction contained 7 bases not matched to a gene. This CDR3 is 16 amino acids long. The chain's CDR3 is CASSSAQGAFGNTIYF. CDR3 sequence (DNA): TGCGCCAGCAGCTCAGCACAGGGGGCGTTTGGAAACACCATATATTTT.

The rearrangement uses TRBV5-1 and TRBJ2-1, with a tentative D call TRBD2 (5 bases). Germline CDR1 is SGHRS and CDR2 is YFSETQ. V shed 2 bases and J shed 8 bases, with 17 bases lying between them. The CDR3 has 15 amino acids. DNA of the CDR3: TGCGCCAGCAGCTTCCGGGATCCCTCTACCGATGAGCAGTTCTTC. It yields the protein CASSFRDPSTDEQFF.